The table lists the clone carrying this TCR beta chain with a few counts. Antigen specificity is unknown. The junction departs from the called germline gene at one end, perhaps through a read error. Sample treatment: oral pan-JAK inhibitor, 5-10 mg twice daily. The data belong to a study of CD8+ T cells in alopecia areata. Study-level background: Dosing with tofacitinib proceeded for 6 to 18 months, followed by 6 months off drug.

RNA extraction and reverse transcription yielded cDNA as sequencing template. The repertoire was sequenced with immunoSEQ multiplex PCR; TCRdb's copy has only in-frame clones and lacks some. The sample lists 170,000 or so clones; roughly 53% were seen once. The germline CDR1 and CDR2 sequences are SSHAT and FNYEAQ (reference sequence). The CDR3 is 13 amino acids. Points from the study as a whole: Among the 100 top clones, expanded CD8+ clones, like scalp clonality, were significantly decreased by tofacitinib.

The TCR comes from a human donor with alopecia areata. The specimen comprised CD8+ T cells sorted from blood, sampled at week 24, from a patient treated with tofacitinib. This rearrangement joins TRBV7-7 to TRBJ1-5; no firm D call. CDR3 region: CASSLDRNQPQHF. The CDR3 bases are TGTGCTAGCAGCTTAGACCGTAATCAGCCCCAGCATTTT.